A single sample is the source of the 7 T cell receptor beta chains below, sequenced in a study of spatial heterogeneity in lung cancer. As to time point: sample taken at primary tumor resection. TCRdb independently ran MiXCR on the 5' RACE reads; one entry per CDR3 protein. The table has tens of thousands of distinct CDR3 sequences, roughly an eighth seen once. This specimen was PBMCs, taken at surgery. The receptor set was obtained from a male donor with early-stage non-small cell lung cancer.

There are many counts of this clonotype. J is TRBJ2-1 and V is TRBV29-1, with a tentative D call TRBD1 (6 bases). V lost 3 bases, J lost 0 bases, and 9 bases lay in between. The CDR3 consists of 14 residues. Germline loops: CDR1 SQVTM, CDR2 ANQGSEA. CDR3 coding DNA: TGCAGCGTTGAGGGACACCGCTCCTACAATGAGCAGTTCTTC. Residues: CSVEGHRSYNEQFF.

The chain recombines TRBV5-5 with TRBJ1-2; TRBD1 matches 12 bases. V shed 2 bases and J 7 bases; nucleotides not matched to a gene: 6. Per germline, CDR1 SGHKS and CDR2 YYEKEE (reference sequence). The CDR3 is 15 residues long. CDR3 amino acids: CASSFTGTGGSGYTF. The DNA of the CDR3 is TGTGCCAGCAGCTTCACCGGGACAGGGGGCTCTGGCTACACCTTC.

The V and J genes are TRBV28 and TRBJ2-7; 10 nucleotides match TRBD2. Germline-derived CDR1 and CDR2 are MDHEN and SYDVKM. Trimming cost V 10 bases and J 6 bases; bases outside gene matches: 12. The CDR3 covers 14 residues. The CDR3 is CATLVRLAGREQYF. The CDR3 nucleotides read TGTGCCACCCTAGTGCGACTAGCGGGCCGCGAGCAGTACTTC.

This clonotype came up many times. This chain joins TRBV30 and TRBJ1-1, with TRBD1 as a possible D gene (5 bases). The V end lost 3 bases, the J end lost 3 bases, and 11 bases lay between the germline ends. In germline, CDR1 is GTSNPN, CDR2 SVGIG (reference sequence). This CDR3 has 13 residues. The CDR3 is CAWSPGRDTEAFF. Here the CDR3 DNA reads TGTGCCTGGAGCCCTGGCAGGGACACTGAAGCTTTCTTT. The full variable domain, rest sourced from reference TRBV30 and TRBJ1-1, is SQTIHQWPATLVQPVGSPLSLECTVEGTSNPNLYWYRQAAGRGLQLLFYSVGIGQISSEVPQNLSASRPQDRQFILSSKKLLLSDSGFYLCAWSPGRDTEAFFGQGTRLTVV.

This sequence joins TRBV7-3 and TRBJ2-1, with 14 bases matching TRBD2. Germline assignment: CDR1 SGHTA and CDR2 FQGTGA. This CDR3 contains 17 residues. Losses at the gene ends were 2 bases for V and 7 bases for J; bases not matched to a gene: 7. CDR3 sequence (DNA): TGTGCCAGCAGCTTAGCCCCGACTAGCGGGAGGGTAAATGAGCAGTTCTTC. This gives the protein CASSLAPTSGRVNEQFF.

A word on this clonotype: Lacking the conserved final phenylalanine or tryptophan, this CDR3 likely reflects a read error. The gene calls are TRBV11-2 and TRBJ2-7; D call uncertain. Trimming stripped 8 bases from V and 5 bases from J, with 4 bases between. The CDR3 runs 9 residues. Looked up from germline, CDR1 is SGHAT and CDR2 is FQNNGV. CDR3 sequence: CASGHEQYS. The CDR3 region has the DNA TGTGCCAGCGGCCACGAGCAGTACTCC.

Here the CDR3 DNA reads TGTGCCAGCAGTCCCCACAGGGGCCTTAATGAAAAACTGTTTTTT. This translates into CASSPHRGLNEKLFF. The chain employs TRBV6-6 and TRBJ1-4; 7 nucleotides line up with TRBD1. Germline V gene lookup returns CDR1 MNHNY and CDR2 SVGAGI (reference sequence). J lost 4 bases, V lost 5 bases, and 7 bases had no gene match. The CDR3 extends over 15 amino acids.